This T cell receptor (beta chain) was profiled in a study of blood T cell repertoires in COVID-19. Study-wide context: Spain, Italy and the United States supplied samples that represented acute and convalescent COVID-19. From T cells, B-cell-depleted T cells, or PBMCs came the material, which was cDNA or gDNA.

As originally analysed: Reference gene primer amplification gave estimated nucleated cell counts. The method was immunoSEQ multiplex PCR; TCRdb's version includes in-frame clones alone and lacks a portion of them. V, J and clone size are those of that table, while D and trimming were read from the DNA. The repertoire holds about 180,000 clones, 70% to 90% seen once, with roughly 9.7% in the top ten. The CDR3 spans 15 residues. The germline V gene has CDR1 MNHEY and CDR2 SMNVEV (reference sequence). V shed 5 bases and J 4 bases; nucleotides not matched to a gene: 8. This clonotype was obtained from a human donor with active or convalescent COVID-19. The donor label of this sample is uncertain. Sequenced material: peripheral blood. The V and J genes are TRBV27 and TRBJ1-5, with 7 bases aligning to TRBD1. The CDR3 bases are TGTGCCAGCAGTCAAGGAGGGGGCTGGAATCAGCCCCAGCATTTT. It is translated as CASSQGGGWNQPQHF.